The present T cell receptor (beta chain) was sequenced within a study of cytotoxic CD8 clonotypes in ibrutinib-treated CLL. Study overall: The sample average was approximately 250,000 productive templates and 85,000 to 100,000 productive rearrangements.

TCRdb's table, derived via immunoSEQ multiplex PCR, lists solely in-frame clones and lacks some. This table holds some 130,000 clones, approximately 85% found once. Losses at the gene ends were 6 bases for V and 3 bases for J; bases not matched to a gene: 10. Germline CDR1 is SGHNT and CDR2 is YYREEE (reference sequence). The CDR3 consists of 15 residues. This chain joins TRBV5-4 and TRBJ1-2; 8 nucleotides match TRBD1. This clonotype was obtained from a human donor with chronic lymphocytic leukemia. The sequencing used PBMCs, collected after 24 months of ibrutinib treatment. CDR3 region: CASTKDLQGDYGYTF. The CDR3 bases are TGTGCCAGCACCAAGGACTTACAGGGGGACTATGGCTACACCTTC.